This TCR beta chain was sequenced for a study of Ad26.COV2.S vaccination and SARS-CoV-2 variants. Study findings and constraints: Breadth of non-spike TCRs did not differ between vaccinees and placebo recipients.

Assay: immunoSEQ multiplex PCR; the TCRdb copy retains only in-frame clones and omits some. The sample includes 350,000 to 450,000 clones, roughly four fifths of them seen just once. In germline, CDR1 is LGHDT, CDR2 YNNKEL (reference sequence). The CDR3 consists of 12 residues. V lost 1 base and J lost 6, with 4 bases in between. About this clone: Its antigen remains unidentified.

As to treatment: some 20 received Ad26.COV2.S at low or high dose, single or two shots; 5 received placebo; per-sample allocation not given. Specimens were obtained on day 63 following the first vaccine or placebo injection. This person who donated was an adult of 18-55 years in Boston. The chain combines TRBV3-1 (or the pseudogene TRBV3-2) with TRBJ1-3, with D unclear. The sample consisted of peripheral blood, taken in a trial of Ad26.COV2.S vaccine versus placebo. The TCR was taken from a person aged 18-65 years who received the Ad26.COV2.S COVID-19 vaccine or a placebo. CDR3 protein: CASSQGPNTIYF. In DNA form, the CDR3 reads TGTGCCAGCAGCCAAGGGCCAAACACCATATATTTT.